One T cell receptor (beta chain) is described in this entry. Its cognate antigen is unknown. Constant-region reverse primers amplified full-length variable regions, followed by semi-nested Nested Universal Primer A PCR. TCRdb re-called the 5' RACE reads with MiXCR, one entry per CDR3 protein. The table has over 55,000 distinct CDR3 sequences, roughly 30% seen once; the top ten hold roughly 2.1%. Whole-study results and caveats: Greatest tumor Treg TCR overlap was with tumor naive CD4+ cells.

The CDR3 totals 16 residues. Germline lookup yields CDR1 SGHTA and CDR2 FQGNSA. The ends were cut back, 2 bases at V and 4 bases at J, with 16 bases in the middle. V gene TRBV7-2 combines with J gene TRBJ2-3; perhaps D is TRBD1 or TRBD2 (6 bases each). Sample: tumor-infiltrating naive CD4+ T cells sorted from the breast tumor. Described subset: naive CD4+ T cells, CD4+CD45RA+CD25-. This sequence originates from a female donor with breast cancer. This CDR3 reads CASSLTTGAGADTQYF. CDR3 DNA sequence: TGTGCCAGCAGCTTAACGACGGGAGCAGGGGCAGATACGCAGTATTTT.